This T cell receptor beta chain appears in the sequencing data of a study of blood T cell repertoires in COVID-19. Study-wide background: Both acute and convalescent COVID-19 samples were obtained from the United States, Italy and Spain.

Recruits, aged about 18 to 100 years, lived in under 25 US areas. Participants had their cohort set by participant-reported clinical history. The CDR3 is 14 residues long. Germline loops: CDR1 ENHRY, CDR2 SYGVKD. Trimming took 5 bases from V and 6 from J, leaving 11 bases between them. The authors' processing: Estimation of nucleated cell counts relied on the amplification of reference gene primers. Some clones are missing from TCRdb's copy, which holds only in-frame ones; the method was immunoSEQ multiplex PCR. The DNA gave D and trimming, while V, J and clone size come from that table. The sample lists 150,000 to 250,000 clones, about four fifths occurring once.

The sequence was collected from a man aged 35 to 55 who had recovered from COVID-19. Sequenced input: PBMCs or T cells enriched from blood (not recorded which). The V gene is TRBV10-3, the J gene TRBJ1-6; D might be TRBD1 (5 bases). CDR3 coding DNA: TGTGCCATCAGTACGACAGTTAGTAATTCACCCCTCCACTTT. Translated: CAISTTVSNSPLHF.